One T cell receptor (beta chain) is described in this entry. The sample is drawn from a study of blood T cell repertoires in COVID-19. Study at large: COVID-19 samples, acute and convalescent, were from the United States, Italy and Spain. Sample material is recorded as cDNA or gDNA derived from T cells, B-cell-depleted T cells, or PBMCs.

Trimming shortened V by 3 bases and J by 5 bases, and 17 bases separated the two germline ends. Germline-derived CDR1 and CDR2 are MNHEY and SVGEGT. The CDR3 is 15 amino acids. TCRdb keeps only in-frame clones here, not all; method: immunoSEQ multiplex PCR. Among more than 90,000 clones listed, 82% were seen once. What was sequenced was peripheral blood. This TCR was recovered from a man older than 75 with acute or convalescent COVID-19. This sequence joins TRBV6-2 or TRBV6-3 and TRBJ2-7; no clear D gene. CDR3: CASSYRLLDLNEQYF. The DNA for the CDR3 is TGTGCCAGCAGTTATCGCCTCCTAGACCTCAACGAGCAGTACTTC.